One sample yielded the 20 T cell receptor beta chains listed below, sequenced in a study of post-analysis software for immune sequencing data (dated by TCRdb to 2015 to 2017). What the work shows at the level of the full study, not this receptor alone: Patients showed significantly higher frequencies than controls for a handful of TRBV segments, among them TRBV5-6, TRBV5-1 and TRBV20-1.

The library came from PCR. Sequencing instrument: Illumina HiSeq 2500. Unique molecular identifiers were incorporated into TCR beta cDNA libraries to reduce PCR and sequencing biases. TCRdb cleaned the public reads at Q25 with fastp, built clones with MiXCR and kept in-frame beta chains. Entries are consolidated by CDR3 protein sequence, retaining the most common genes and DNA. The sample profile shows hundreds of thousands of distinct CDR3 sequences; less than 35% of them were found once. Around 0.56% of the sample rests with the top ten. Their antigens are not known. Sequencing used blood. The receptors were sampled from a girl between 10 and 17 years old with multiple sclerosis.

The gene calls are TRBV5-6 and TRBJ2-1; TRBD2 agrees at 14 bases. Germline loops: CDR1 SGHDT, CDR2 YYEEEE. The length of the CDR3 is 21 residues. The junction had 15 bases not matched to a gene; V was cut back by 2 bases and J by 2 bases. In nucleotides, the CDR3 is TGTGCCAGCAGCTTCATGAGCGGGACTAGCGGGAGAAGCGGGGCCTACAATGAGCAGTTCTTC. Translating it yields CASSFMSGTSGRSGAYNEQFF.

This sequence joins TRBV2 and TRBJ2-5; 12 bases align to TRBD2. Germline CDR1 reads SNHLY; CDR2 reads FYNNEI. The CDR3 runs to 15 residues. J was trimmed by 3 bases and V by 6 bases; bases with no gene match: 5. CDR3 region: CASRSGLAGEETQYF. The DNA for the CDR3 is TGTGCCAGCAGATCGGGACTAGCGGGCGAAGAGACCCAGTACTTC.

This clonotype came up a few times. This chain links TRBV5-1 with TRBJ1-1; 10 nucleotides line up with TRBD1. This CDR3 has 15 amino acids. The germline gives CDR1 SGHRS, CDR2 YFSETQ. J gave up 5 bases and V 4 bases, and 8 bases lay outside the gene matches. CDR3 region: CASSRDRGRRTEAFF. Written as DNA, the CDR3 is TGCGCCAGCAGCAGGGACAGGGGTCGGCGAACTGAAGCTTTCTTT.

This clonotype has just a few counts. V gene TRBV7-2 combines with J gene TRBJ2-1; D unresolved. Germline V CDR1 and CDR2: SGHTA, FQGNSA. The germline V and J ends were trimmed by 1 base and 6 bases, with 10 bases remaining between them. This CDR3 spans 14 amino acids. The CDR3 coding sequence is TGTGCCAGCAGCTTAGGGGCCCCCGTCAATGAGCAGTTCTTC. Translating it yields CASSLGAPVNEQFF.

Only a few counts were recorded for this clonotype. The CDR3 loop is CASSRIGSRLSGANVLTF. DNA of the CDR3: TGCGCCAGCAGCCGGATAGGATCCAGGCTCTCTGGGGCCAACGTCCTGACTTTC. This chain uses TRBV5-1 with TRBJ2-6; D unclear. The V gene's germline CDR1 is SGHRS and CDR2 YFSETQ. V was cut by 4 bases and J by 0 bases, with 17 bases left in between. This CDR3 has 18 residues.

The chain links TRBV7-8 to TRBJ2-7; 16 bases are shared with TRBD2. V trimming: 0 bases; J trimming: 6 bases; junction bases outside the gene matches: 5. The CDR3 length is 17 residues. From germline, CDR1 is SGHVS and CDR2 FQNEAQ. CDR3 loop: CASSLAGGTSGRGEQYF. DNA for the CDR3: TGTGCCAGCAGCTTAGCGGGTGGGACTAGCGGGAGGGGCGAGCAGTACTTC.

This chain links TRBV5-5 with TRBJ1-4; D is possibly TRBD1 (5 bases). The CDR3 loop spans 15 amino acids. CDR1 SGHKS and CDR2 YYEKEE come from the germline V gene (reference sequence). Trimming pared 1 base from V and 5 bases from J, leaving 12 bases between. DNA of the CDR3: TGTGCCAGCAGCTTGCAGGACACCCGAAATGAAAAACTGTTTTTT. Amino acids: CASSLQDTRNEKLFF.

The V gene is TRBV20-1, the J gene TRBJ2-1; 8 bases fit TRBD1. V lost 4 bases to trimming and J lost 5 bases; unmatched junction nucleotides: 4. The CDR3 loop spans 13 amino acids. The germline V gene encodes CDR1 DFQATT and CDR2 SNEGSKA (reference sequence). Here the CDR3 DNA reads TGCAGTGCTAACAGGGGGTCGGACAATGAGCAGTTCTTC. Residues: CSANRGSDNEQFF.

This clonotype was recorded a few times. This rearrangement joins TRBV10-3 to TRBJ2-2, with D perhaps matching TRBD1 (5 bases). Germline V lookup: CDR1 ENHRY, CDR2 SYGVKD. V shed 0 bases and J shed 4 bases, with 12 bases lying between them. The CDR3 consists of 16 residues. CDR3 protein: CAISESSQGVTGELFF. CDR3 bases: TGTGCCATCAGTGAGTCGAGTCAGGGCGTCACCGGGGAGCTGTTTTTT.

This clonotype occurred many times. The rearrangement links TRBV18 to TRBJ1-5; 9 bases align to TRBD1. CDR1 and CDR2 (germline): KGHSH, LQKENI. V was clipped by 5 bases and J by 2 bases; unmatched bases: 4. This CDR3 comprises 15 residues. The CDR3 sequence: CASSRTGDGNQPQHF. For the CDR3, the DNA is TGTGCCAGCTCAAGGACAGGGGATGGCAATCAGCCCCAGCATTTT.

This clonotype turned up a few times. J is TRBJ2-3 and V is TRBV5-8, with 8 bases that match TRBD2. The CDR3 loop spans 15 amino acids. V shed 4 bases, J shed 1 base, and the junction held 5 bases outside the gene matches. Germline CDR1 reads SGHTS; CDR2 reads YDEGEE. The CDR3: CASSPSGRGTDTQYF. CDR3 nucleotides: TGTGCCAGCAGCCCAAGCGGGAGAGGCACAGATACGCAGTATTTT. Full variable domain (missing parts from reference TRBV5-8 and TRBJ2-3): EAGVTQSPTHLIKTRGQQATLRCSPISGHTSVYWYQQALGLGLQFLLWYDEGEERNRGNFPPRFSGRQFPNYSSELNVNALELEDSALYLCASSPSGRGTDTQYFGPGTRLTVL.

The CDR3 is CASSGLAGYQETQYF. The CDR3 DNA follows: TGTGCCAGCAGCGGACTAGCGGGGTACCAAGAGACCCAGTACTTC. V and J are TRBV3-1 and TRBJ2-5; 12 positions match TRBD2. J was trimmed by 0 bases and V by 5 bases; bases with no gene match: 1. The CDR3 runs to 15 residues. The germline gives CDR1 LGHDT, CDR2 YNNKEL (reference sequence).

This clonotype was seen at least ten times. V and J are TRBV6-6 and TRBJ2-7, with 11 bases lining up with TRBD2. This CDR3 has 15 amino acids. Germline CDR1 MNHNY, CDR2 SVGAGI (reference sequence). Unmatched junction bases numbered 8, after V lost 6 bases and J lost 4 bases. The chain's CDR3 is CASSPTSGSRYEQYF. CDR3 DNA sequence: TGTGCCAGCAGCCCTACTAGCGGGAGTAGGTACGAGCAGTACTTC.

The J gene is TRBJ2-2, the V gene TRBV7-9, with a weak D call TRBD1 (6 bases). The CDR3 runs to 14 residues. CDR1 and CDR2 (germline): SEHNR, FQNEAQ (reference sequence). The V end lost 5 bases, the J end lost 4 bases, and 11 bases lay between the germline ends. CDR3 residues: CASSGTGRTGELFF. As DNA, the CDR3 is TGTGCCAGCAGCGGAACAGGGCGCACCGGGGAGCTGTTTTTT.

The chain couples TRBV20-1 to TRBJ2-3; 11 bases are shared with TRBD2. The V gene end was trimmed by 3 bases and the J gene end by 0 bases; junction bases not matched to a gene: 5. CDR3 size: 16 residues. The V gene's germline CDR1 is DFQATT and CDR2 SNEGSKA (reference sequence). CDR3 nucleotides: TGCAGTGCTAGGGCTAGCGGGGGGCCTAGCACAGATACGCAGTATTTT. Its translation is CSARASGGPSTDTQYF.

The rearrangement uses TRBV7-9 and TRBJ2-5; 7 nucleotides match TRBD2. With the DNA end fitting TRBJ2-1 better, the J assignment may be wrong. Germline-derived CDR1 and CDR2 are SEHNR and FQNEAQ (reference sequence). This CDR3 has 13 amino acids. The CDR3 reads CASSPWGGYEQFF. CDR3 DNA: TGTGCCAGCAGCCCCTGGGGAGGGTACGAGCAGTTCTTC.

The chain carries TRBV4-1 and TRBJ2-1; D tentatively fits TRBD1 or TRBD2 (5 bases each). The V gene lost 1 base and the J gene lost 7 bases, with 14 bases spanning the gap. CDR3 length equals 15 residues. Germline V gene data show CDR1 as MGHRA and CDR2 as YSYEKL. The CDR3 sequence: CASSQVERGRNEQFF. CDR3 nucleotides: TGCGCCAGCAGCCAAGTCGAGAGGGGCCGGAATGAGCAGTTCTTC.

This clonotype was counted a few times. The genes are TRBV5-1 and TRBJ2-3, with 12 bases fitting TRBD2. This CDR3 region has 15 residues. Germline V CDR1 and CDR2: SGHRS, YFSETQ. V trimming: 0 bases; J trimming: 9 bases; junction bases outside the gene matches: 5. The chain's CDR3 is CASSLELAGGSTQYF. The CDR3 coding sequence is TGCGCCAGCAGCTTGGAACTAGCGGGGGGCTCCACGCAGTATTTT.

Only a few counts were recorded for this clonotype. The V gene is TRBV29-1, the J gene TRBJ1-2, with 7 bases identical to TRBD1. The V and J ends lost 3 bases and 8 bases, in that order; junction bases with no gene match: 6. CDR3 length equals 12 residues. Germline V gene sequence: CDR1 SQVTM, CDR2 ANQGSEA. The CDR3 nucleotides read TGCAGCGTTGAGGGGACAGTTGAAGGCTACACCTTC. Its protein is CSVEGTVEGYTF.

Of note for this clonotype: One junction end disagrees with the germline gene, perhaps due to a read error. This chain's CDR3 is CSAMRGTSRYNEQYF. The CDR3 region has the DNA TGCAGCGCTATGCGCGGGACTAGTCGATACAATGAGCAGTACTTC. The chain links TRBV20-1 to TRBJ2-5, with 8 bases lining up with TRBD2. The CDR3 covers 15 residues. Germline assignment: CDR1 DFQATT and CDR2 SNEGSKA (reference sequence).